The next 23 T cell receptor beta chains were all read from a single sample in a study of sequential checkpoint blockade in melanoma. The repertoire was sequenced with immunoSEQ multiplex PCR; TCRdb's copy has only in-frame clones and lacks some. The sample has some 2,400 clones; about 16% are singletons. As to treatment: randomized to nivolumab then ipilimumab (arm A) or the reverse (arm B). The source material was tumor tissue (inferred from file names), sampled from a patient given nivolumab and ipilimumab in sequence. The receptors shown here come from a human donor with melanoma.

This clone was observed a few times. The chain uses TRBV6-1 and TRBJ2-1; D possibly uses TRBD1 or TRBD2 (6 bases each). V gave up 1 base and J gave up 8 bases, with 15 bases separating them. Germline CDR1 is MNHNS and CDR2 is SASEGT. The CDR3 has 15 residues. CDR3 nucleotides: TGTGCCAGCAGTGAAGGACTGCCCGGGGGCCATGAGCAGTTCTTC. Translation gives CASSEGLPGGHEQFF.

The rearrangement joins TRBV10-2 to TRBJ2-1; 9 bases agree with TRBD2. CDR3 length: 16 residues. After removal of 7 bases from V and 1 base from J, the junction contained 8 bases not matched to a gene. Per the germline V gene, CDR1 is WSHSY and CDR2 is SAAADI. CDR3 DNA sequence: TGCGCCAGCACTTCCCGCGGGGGGGAATCCTACAATGAGCAGTTCTTC. It specifies CASTSRGGESYNEQFF.

This clone came up many times. This chain uses TRBV11-3 with TRBJ2-7; a weak D match, TRBD2 (6 bases). The CDR3 runs to 15 residues. Germline V gene lookup returns CDR1 SGHNT and CDR2 YENEEA. Trimming stripped 3 bases from V and 0 bases from J, with 12 bases between. CDR3 DNA sequence: TGTGCCAGCAGCTTTGGAGGGGCTAGCTCCTACGAGCAGTACTTC. This gives the protein CASSFGGASSYEQYF.

This clone was recorded a few times. V usage is TRBV30 and J usage is TRBJ1-1, with 8 bases aligning to TRBD1. Germline assignment: CDR1 GTSNPN and CDR2 SVGIG (reference sequence). With V trimmed by 0 bases and J by 7 bases, 13 bases remained unmatched. This CDR3 comprises 16 residues. CDR3 sequence reads: CAWSVIAPAGQDEAFF. CDR3 nucleotide sequence: TGTGCCTGGAGTGTAATCGCACCGGCGGGACAGGATGAAGCTTTCTTT. The variable domain in full, completed from reference TRBV30 and TRBJ1-1, reads SQTIHQWPATLVQPVGSPLSLECTVEGTSNPNLYWYRQAAGRGLQLLFYSVGIGQISSEVPQNLSASRPQDRQFILSSKKLLLSDSGFYLCAWSVIAPAGQDEAFFGQGTRLTVV.

This clone was seen a few times. This chain connects TRBV6-8 to TRBJ2-1, with D possibly matching TRBD1 (5 bases). The CDR3 totals 14 residues. The V end was cut by 6 bases, the J end by 9 bases, with 18 bases between. CDR1 and CDR2 from the germline V gene are MNHGY and SAAAGT. The CDR3 nucleotides are TGTGCCAGCAGCTGGGGTGGCAGGGTTATTGAGCAGTTCTTC. It is translated as CASSWGGRVIEQFF.

This clone was counted only a few times. The J gene is TRBJ1-1, the V gene TRBV19; no clear D. V lost 3 bases and J lost 1, with 6 bases in between. This CDR3 has 13 amino acids. Germline loops: CDR1 LNHDA, CDR2 SQIVND (reference sequence). Written as DNA, the CDR3 is TGTGCCAGTAGTATCATCAAGAACACTGAAGCTTTCTTT. Amino acid sequence: CASSIIKNTEAFF.

Relative to its sample, this clone is medium-sized (0.01 to 0.1%). The rearrangement joins TRBV6-8 to TRBJ1-2, with a possible D match to TRBD1 (6 bases). Germline lookup yields CDR1 MNHGY and CDR2 SAAAGT. V lost 5 bases to trimming and J lost 8 bases, with 24 bases between them. CDR3 length: 16 residues. CDR3 sequence (DNA): TGTGCCAGCAGTGATGAGGACCACCCGGGGGGCCTCGGCTACACCTTC. It translates to CASSDEDHPGGLGYTF.

This clone has just a few counts. This chain links TRBV19 with TRBJ1-2, with TRBD1 matching over 9 bases. CDR1 and CDR2 from the germline V gene are LNHDA and SQIVND (reference sequence). V lost 3 bases and J lost 5; bases outside the gene matches: 4. The CDR3 consists of 14 residues. For the CDR3, the DNA is TGTGCCAGTAGTATCACAGGGGGCAGGTATGGCTACACCTTC. This gives the protein CASSITGGRYGYTF.

This clone is judged medium-sized. V gene TRBV11-3 combines with J gene TRBJ2-2, with D possibly being TRBD2 (5 bases). The germline CDR1 and CDR2 sequences are SGHNT and YENEEA. V was shortened by 4 bases and J by 0 bases, with 18 bases between the two germline ends. There are 18 residues in the CDR3. For the CDR3, the DNA is TGTGCCAGCAGCTCCAAGAGGGCAGACTACCCGAACACCGGGGAGCTGTTTTTT. Its protein is CASSSKRADYPNTGELFF.

This clone ranks as medium-sized (0.01 to 0.1%). The chain recombines TRBV6-8 with TRBJ1-2; no reliable D call. In germline, CDR1 is MNHGY, CDR2 SAAAGT. The CDR3 runs 15 residues. The V gene lost 5 bases and the J gene lost 4 bases, with 17 bases spanning the gap. The CDR3 here is CASSHQDKQLYGYTF. The CDR3 DNA reads TGTGCCAGCAGTCACCAAGACAAACAGCTCTATGGCTACACCTTC.

This clone qualifies as medium-sized. The chain links TRBV9 to TRBJ2-5; possible D gene TRBD1, 6 bases. This CDR3 region has 17 residues. Germline loops: CDR1 SGDLS, CDR2 YYNGEE. V dropped 3 bases and J dropped 0 bases, with 18 bases sitting between them. The CDR3 DNA reads TGTGCCAGCAGCGCCTATGTGGGGGACAAGTACCAAGAGACCCAGTACTTC. Translating it yields CASSAYVGDKYQETQYF. Looking up the rest from reference TRBV9 and TRBJ2-5 gives the full variable domain: DSGVTQTPKHLITATGQRVTLRCSPRSGDLSVYWYQQSLDQGLQFLIQYYNGEERAKGNILERFSAQQFPDLHSELNLSSLELGDSALYFCASSAYVGDKYQETQYFGPGTRLLVL.

This clone was found a few times. CDR3 in amino acids: CASSPEGRDEKLFF. DNA of the CDR3: TGTGCCAGCAGCCCTGAGGGAAGAGATGAAAAACTGTTTTTT. The chain combines TRBV11-3 with TRBJ1-4; no definite D call. The length of the CDR3 is 14 residues. In germline, CDR1 is SGHNT, CDR2 YENEEA. The ends were cut back, 5 bases at V and 6 bases at J, with 13 bases in the middle.

This clone was found a few times. The chain links TRBV15 to TRBJ2-1, with D possibly matching TRBD1 (5 bases). V gave up 4 bases and J gave up 9 bases, with 16 bases separating them. The germline gives CDR1 LNHNV, CDR2 YYDKDF (reference sequence). This CDR3 spans 14 amino acids. This chain's CDR3 is CATSIRAGWGEQFF. CDR3 nucleotides: TGTGCCACCAGCATCAGGGCAGGCTGGGGTGAGCAGTTCTTC.

The sample holds many counts of this clone. CDR3 nucleotide sequence: TGTGCCAGCAGCTTCACAGGGGGCGAAGGCTACGAGCAGTACTTC. As protein: CASSFTGGEGYEQYF. The chain combines TRBV11-3 with TRBJ2-7; 9 nucleotides align to TRBD1. The CDR3 has 15 amino acids. Per germline, CDR1 SGHNT and CDR2 YENEEA. The ends lost 3 bases at V and 3 bases at J; junction bases unmatched: 6.

By share, this clone counts as medium-sized. This chain uses TRBV11-3 with TRBJ2-2, with D uncertain. The V and J ends lost 3 bases and 2 bases respectively, with 10 bases between them. The CDR3 has 15 residues. CDR1 is SGHNT, CDR2 YENEEA, per germline. CDR3: CASSFAPVNTGELFF. The CDR3 bases are TGTGCCAGCAGCTTCGCCCCAGTAAACACCGGGGAGCTGTTTTTT.

This clone is medium-sized within its sample. This rearrangement joins TRBV6-8 to TRBJ1-5, with 7 positions matching TRBD1. Trimming removed 6 bases from V and 3 bases from J; junction bases left unmatched: 5. The CDR3 consists of 14 residues. The V gene's germline CDR1 is MNHGY and CDR2 SAAAGT. This CDR3 reads CASSPGQYNQPQHF. CDR3 nucleotides: TGTGCCAGCAGCCCGGGACAGTACAATCAGCCCCAGCATTTT.

By sample share, this clone is medium-sized. Its ends do not fully match the called genes, so a read error is possible. This chain connects TRBV6-8 to TRBJ1-1; TRBD1 aligns across 7 bases. Germline CDR1 reads MNHGY; CDR2 reads SAAAGT. The CDR3 runs 16 residues. For the CDR3, the DNA is TGTGCCATCAGTGGGGGGACAGTGGGCATGAACACTGAAGCTTTCTTT. Encoded protein: CAISGGTVGMNTEAFF.

This clone was seen a single time. The chain carries TRBV5-1 and TRBJ2-7, with a possible D match to TRBD1 (6 bases). Between the trimmed V and J ends, which lost 5 bases and 3 bases, there was a span of 18 bases. CDR3 length: 15 amino acids. Germline lookup yields CDR1 SGHRS and CDR2 YFSETQ. The CDR3 is CASRDHTGNGYEQYF. The DNA for the CDR3 is TGCGCCAGCAGAGACCATACAGGGAACGGCTACGAGCAGTACTTC.

This clone occurred a few times. The rearrangement joins TRBV6-8 to TRBJ2-1, with D unresolved. V was clipped by 5 bases and J by 9 bases, with 17 bases between them. CDR1 is MNHGY, CDR2 SAAAGT, per germline. CDR3 length: 14 amino acids. This CDR3 reads CASSRSYQRIEQFF. Here the CDR3 DNA reads TGTGCCAGCAGTCGATCATACCAAAGGATTGAGCAGTTCTTC.

By share, this clone counts as medium-sized. CDR3 in amino acids: CASSLELAGGRETQYF. CDR3 bases: TGTGCCAGCAGCTTGGAGCTAGCGGGGGGGAGAGAGACCCAGTACTTC. V and J are TRBV11-3 and TRBJ2-5, with 12 bases fitting TRBD2. V lost 3 bases to trimming and J lost 4 bases; unmatched junction nucleotides: 6. The CDR3 has 16 amino acids. The germline CDR1 and CDR2 sequences are SGHNT and YENEEA. Full variable domain (rest looked up from reference TRBV11-3 and TRBJ2-5): EAGVVQSPRYKIIEKKQPVAFWCNPISGHNTLYWYLQNLGQGPELLIRYENEEAVDDSQLPKDRFSAERLKGVDSTLKIQPAELGDSAVYLCASSLELAGGRETQYFGPGTRLLVL.

In its sample, this clone was seen many times. The chain carries TRBV7-5 and TRBJ2-7. TRBV7-5 is marked as a pseudogene. This CDR3 has 14 amino acids. CDR3 region: CASSLVQLGHEQYF. The CDR3 DNA is TGTGCCAGCAGCTTAGTCCAGCTTGGACACGAGCAGTACTTC.

This clone appeared a few times. CDR3: CASSPMGQGVVDGYTF. The CDR3 bases are TGCGCCAGCAGCCCAATGGGACAGGGGGTAGTCGATGGCTACACCTTC. The chain joins TRBV1 to TRBJ1-2; the table's D call, TRBD1, was not checked against the DNA. TRBV1 is annotated as a pseudogene. CDR3 length: 16 amino acids.

This clone was counted ten times or more. The chain employs TRBV9 and TRBJ2-5; 7 nucleotides agree with TRBD2. CDR1 and CDR2 (germline): SGDLS, YYNGEE. The V gene end was trimmed by 4 bases and the J gene end by 0 bases; junction bases not matched to a gene: 15. CDR3 size: 18 residues. CDR3 in amino acids: CASSLGVSGGVYQETQYF. CDR3 bases: TGTGCCAGCAGCTTGGGGGTCTCGGGGGGAGTGTACCAAGAGACCCAGTACTTC. Variable domain in full (rest from reference TRBV9 and TRBJ2-5): DSGVTQTPKHLITATGQRVTLRCSPRSGDLSVYWYQQSLDQGLQFLIQYYNGEERAKGNILERFSAQQFPDLHSELNLSSLELGDSALYFCASSLGVSGGVYQETQYFGPGTRLLVL.